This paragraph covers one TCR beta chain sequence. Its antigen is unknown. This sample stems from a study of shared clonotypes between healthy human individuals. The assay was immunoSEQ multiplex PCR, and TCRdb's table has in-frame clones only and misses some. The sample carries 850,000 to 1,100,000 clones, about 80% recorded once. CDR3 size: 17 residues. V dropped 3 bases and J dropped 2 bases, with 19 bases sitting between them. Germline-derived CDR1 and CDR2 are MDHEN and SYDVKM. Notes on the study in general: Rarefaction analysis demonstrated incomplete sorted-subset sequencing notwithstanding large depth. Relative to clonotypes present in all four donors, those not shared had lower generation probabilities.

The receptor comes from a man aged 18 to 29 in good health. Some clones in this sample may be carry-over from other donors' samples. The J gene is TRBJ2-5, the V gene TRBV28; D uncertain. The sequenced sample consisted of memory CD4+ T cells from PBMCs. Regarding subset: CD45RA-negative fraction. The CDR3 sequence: CASSFGHNDNDQETQYF. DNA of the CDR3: TGTGCCAGCAGTTTTGGCCATAACGACAATGATCAAGAGACCCAGTACTTC.